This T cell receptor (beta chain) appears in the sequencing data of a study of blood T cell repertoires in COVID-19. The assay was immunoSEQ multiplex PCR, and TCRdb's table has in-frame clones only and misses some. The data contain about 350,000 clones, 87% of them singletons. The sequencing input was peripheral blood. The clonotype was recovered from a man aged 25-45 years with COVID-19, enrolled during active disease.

CDR3 sequence reads: CASSHRGLYEQYF. The CDR3 DNA is TGTGCCAGCAGCCATAGGGGTCTCTACGAGCAGTACTTC. The chain uses TRBV3-1 (or the pseudogene TRBV3-2) and TRBJ2-7; D may be TRBD1 (5 bases). Per germline, CDR1 LGHDT and CDR2 YNNKEL (reference sequence). This CDR3 has 13 residues. Trimming cost V 3 bases and J 3 bases, with 9 bases left between them.